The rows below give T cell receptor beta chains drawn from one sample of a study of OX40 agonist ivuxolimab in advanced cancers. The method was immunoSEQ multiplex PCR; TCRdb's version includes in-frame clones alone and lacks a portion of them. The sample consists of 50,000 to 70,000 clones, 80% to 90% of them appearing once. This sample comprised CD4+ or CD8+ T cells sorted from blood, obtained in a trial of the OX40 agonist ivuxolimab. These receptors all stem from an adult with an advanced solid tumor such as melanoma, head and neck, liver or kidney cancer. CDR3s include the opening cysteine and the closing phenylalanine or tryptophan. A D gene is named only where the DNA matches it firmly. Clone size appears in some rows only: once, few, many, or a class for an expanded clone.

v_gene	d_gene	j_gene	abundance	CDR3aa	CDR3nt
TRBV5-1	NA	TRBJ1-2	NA	CASSPRPWDGYTF	TGCGCCAGCAGCCCCCGACCTTGGGATGGCTACACCTTC
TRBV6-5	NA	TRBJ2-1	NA	CASSYPASQLNEQFF	TGTGCCAGCAGTTACCCAGCTAGCCAGTTAAATGAGCAGTTCTTC
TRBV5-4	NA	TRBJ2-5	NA	CASSPTLQETQYF	TGTGCCAGCAGCCCAACCCTTCAAGAGACCCAGTACTTC
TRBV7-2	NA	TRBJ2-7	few	CASSRMGQGLYEQYF	TGTGCCAGCAGCCGGATGGGGCAGGGGCTGTACGAGCAGTACTTC
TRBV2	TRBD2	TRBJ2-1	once	CASSGRTSNLSSEQFF	TGTGCCAGCAGCGGGAGGACGAGCAACCTTAGCAGTGAGCAGTTCTTC
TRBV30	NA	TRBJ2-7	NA	CAWTRAAYEQYF	TGTGCCTGGACCAGGGCCGCCTACGAGCAGTACTTC
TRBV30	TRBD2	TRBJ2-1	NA	CAWARIAGVGEQFF	TGTGCCTGGGCAAGAATAGCGGGAGTAGGTGAGCAGTTCTTC
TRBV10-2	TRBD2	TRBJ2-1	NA	CASSLAGENNEQFF	TGCGCCAGCAGCCTAGCGGGAGAGAACAATGAGCAGTTCTTC
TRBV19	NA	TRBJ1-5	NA	CASSMQGLGQPQHF	TGTGCCAGTAGTATGCAGGGGTTGGGGCAGCCCCAGCATTTT
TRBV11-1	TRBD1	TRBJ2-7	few	CASSFPGQGAPYEQYF	TGTGCCAGCAGCTTCCCGGGACAGGGTGCCCCATACGAGCAGTACTTC
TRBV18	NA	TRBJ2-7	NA	CASARDGLDYEQYF	TGTGCCAGCGCACGGGACGGCCTTGACTACGAGCAGTACTTC
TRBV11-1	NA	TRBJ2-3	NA	CASSPPWVDTQYF	TGTGCCAGCAGCCCGCCCTGGGTCGATACGCAGTATTTT
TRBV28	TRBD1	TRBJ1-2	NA	CASSTMGQGYYGYTF	TGTGCCAGCAGCACCATGGGACAGGGGTACTATGGCTACACCTTC
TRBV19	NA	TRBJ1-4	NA	CATRWGEKLFF	TGTGCCACCCGTTGGGGCGAAAAACTGTTTTTT
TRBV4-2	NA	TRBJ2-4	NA	CASSPLLAGAKNIQYF	TGTGCCAGCAGCCCCCTCCTAGCAGGGGCGAAAAACATTCAGTACTTC
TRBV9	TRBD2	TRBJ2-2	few	CASSVSASGGLSNPGELFF	TGTGCCAGCAGCGTGTCCGCTAGCGGGGGGCTCTCGAATCCCGGGGAGCTGTTTTTT
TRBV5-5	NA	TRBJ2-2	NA	CASSLGLQVANTGELFF	TGTGCCAGCAGCTTGGGATTGCAGGTCGCGAACACCGGGGAGCTGTTTTTT
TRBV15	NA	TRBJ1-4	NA	CATRGWTNEKLFF	TGTGCCACCAGAGGGTGGACTAATGAAAAACTGTTTTTT
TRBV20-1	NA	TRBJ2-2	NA	CSAPPGVFF	TGCAGTGCACCTCCCGGGGTGTTTTTT
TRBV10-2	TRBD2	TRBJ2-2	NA	CASSWTSLGGELFF	TGCGCCAGCAGTTGGACTAGCTTGGGCGGGGAGCTGTTTTTT
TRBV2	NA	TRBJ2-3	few	CASRKGDGSGNTQYF	TGTGCCAGCAGGAAAGGGGACGGGAGTGGGAATACGCAGTATTTT
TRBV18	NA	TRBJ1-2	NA	CASSPGTANYGYTF	TGTGCCAGCTCACCAGGGACCGCTAACTATGGCTACACCTTC
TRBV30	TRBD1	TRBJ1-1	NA	CAWSVSRGTEAFF	TGTGCCTGGAGTGTAAGCAGGGGGACTGAAGCTTTCTTT
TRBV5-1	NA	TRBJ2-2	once	CASSLNWEGELFF	TGCGCCAGCAGCTTGAATTGGGAAGGGGAGCTGTTTTTT
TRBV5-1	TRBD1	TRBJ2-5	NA	CASSMGTGNQETQYF	TGCGCCAGCAGCATGGGGACAGGCAATCAAGAGACCCAGTACTTC
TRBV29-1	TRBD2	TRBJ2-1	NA	CSVVGGGGSYNEQFF	TGCAGCGTTGTCGGCGGGGGTGGCTCCTACAATGAGCAGTTCTTC
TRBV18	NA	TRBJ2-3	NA	CASSRGTMGTDTQYF	TGTGCCAGCTCACGGGGCACTATGGGCACAGATACGCAGTATTTT
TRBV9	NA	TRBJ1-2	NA	CASSVGGGIGYTF	TGTGCCAGCAGCGTAGGAGGGGGGATAGGCTACACCTTC
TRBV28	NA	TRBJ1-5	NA	CASSPPGGNGQPQHF	TGTGCCAGCAGTCCCCCCGGTGGTAACGGACAGCCCCAGCATTTT
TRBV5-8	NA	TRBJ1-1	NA	CASSLRTPIRGSTEAFF	TGTGCCAGCAGCCTACGTACACCTATCAGGGGAAGTACTGAAGCTTTCTTT
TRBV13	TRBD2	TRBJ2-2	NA	CASSLEVLAGNTGELFF	TGTGCCAGCAGCTTAGAGGTACTAGCGGGTAACACCGGGGAGCTGTTTTTT
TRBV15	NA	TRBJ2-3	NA	CATTHSSTDTQYF	TGTGCCACCACCCATTCTAGCACAGATACGCAGTATTTT
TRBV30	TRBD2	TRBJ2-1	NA	CAWSVDPSGNEQFF	TGTGCCTGGAGTGTAGATCCTAGCGGTAATGAGCAGTTCTTC
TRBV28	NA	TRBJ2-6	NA	CASSSSGRALSGANVLTF	TGTGCCAGCAGTTCCTCGGGCAGGGCTCTCTCTGGGGCCAACGTCCTGACTTTC
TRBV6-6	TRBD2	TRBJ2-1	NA	CASSPTSGSVYNEQFF	TGTGCCAGCAGCCCCACTAGCGGGAGTGTCTACAATGAGCAGTTCTTC
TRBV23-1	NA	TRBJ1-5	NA	CASSHTGRGNQPQHF	TGCGCCAGCAGTCACACGGGACGGGGCAATCAGCCCCAGCATTTT
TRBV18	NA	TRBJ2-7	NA	CASSQNRQQNEQYF	TGTGCCAGCTCGCAGAACCGCCAACAGAACGAGCAGTACTTC
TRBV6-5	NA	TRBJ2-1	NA	CASSFDTGPTIEQFF	TGTGCCAGCAGTTTCGATACAGGGCCGACCATCGAGCAGTTCTTC
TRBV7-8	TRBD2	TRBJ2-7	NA	CASSPLRAGLANTYEQYF	TGTGCCAGCAGCCCCCTTAGGGCCGGACTAGCTAATACCTACGAGCAGTACTTC
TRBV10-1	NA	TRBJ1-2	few	CASSESRQGLGYTF	TGCGCCAGCAGTGAGTCGCGGCAGGGTCTTGGCTACACCTTC
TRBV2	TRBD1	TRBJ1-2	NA	CASTPDRVVGGYTF	TGTGCCAGCACGCCGGACAGGGTAGTGGGTGGCTACACCTTC
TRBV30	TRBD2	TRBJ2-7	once	CAWSAPVSGRTYEQYF	TGTGCCTGGAGTGCACCCGTTAGCGGGAGAACCTACGAGCAGTACTTC
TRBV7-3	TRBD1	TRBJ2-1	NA	CASSQMGQGAHEQFF	TGTGCCAGCAGCCAAATGGGACAGGGGGCACATGAGCAGTTCTTC
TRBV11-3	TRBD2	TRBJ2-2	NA	CASSRLAMSPNTGELFF	TGTGCCAGCAGCCGACTAGCGATGAGTCCGAACACCGGGGAGCTGTTTTTT
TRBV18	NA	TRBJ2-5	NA	CASSDYVPGAQETQYF	TGTGCCAGCTCGGATTACGTTCCGGGAGCTCAAGAGACCCAGTACTTC
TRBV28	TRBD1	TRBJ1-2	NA	CASSSDRVANGYTF	TGTGCCAGCAGTTCGGACAGGGTGGCTAATGGCTACACCTTC
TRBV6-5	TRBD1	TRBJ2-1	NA	CASSYSLGQGYNEQFF	TGTGCCAGCAGTTACTCTTTGGGACAGGGCTACAATGAGCAGTTCTTC
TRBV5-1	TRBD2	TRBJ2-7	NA	CASRGLAAFSYEQYF	TGCGCCAGCAGGGGACTAGCGGCCTTCTCCTACGAGCAGTACTTC
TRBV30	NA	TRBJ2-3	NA	CAWSTQGDTQYF	TGTGCCTGGAGCACACAGGGAGATACGCAGTATTTT
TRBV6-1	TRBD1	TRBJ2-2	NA	CASNRGRLGTGELFF	TGTGCCAGCAACAGGGGCCGCCTTGGGACCGGGGAGCTGTTTTTT